The 10 T cell receptor beta chains below were found in one sample sequenced in a study of CD8 T cells in Susac syndrome. The authors reverse transcribed about 0.5 to 1 ug RNA with random hexamers. Each CDR3 protein is one row after TCRdb ran MiXCR on the immunoSEQ multiplex PCR reads. The sample has more than 150,000 distinct CDR3 sequences; about 95% are singletons. Sequenced sample: CD4+ T cells from PBMCs. These TCRs come from a human donor with Susac syndrome.

The chain couples TRBV12-3 or TRBV12-4 to TRBJ2-5; the D gene is possibly TRBD1 (6 bases). The ends were cut back, 1 base at V and 5 bases at J, with 11 bases in the middle. The length of the CDR3 is 14 residues. CDR3 protein: CASSLGQVGETQYF. The DNA of the CDR3 is TGTGCCAGCAGTTTAGGACAGGTCGGTGAGACCCAGTACTTC.

The rearrangement joins TRBV19 to TRBJ2-7, with a possible D match to TRBD2 (5 bases). V was shortened by 0 bases and J by 2 bases, with 14 bases between the two germline ends. The germline V gene has CDR1 LNHDA and CDR2 SQIVND (reference sequence). The CDR3 sequence is 16 residues long. In DNA form, the CDR3 reads TGTGCCAGTAGTATAGACGGTCAAGCGGTTACCTACGAGCAGTACTTC. As protein: CASSIDGQAVTYEQYF. The full variable domain, in which reference TRBV19 and TRBJ2-7 provide the parts outside the CDR3, is DGGITQSPKYLFRKEGQNVTLSCEQNLNHDAMYWYRQDPGQGLRLIYYSQIVNDFQKGDIAEGYSVSREKKESFPLTVTSAQKNPTAFYLCASSIDGQAVTYEQYFGPGTRLTVT.

J is TRBJ1-1 and V is TRBV9; 11 positions match TRBD1. J was trimmed by 8 bases and V by 4 bases; bases with no gene match: 7. In germline, CDR1 is SGDLS, CDR2 YYNGEE. The CDR3 contains 14 residues. This CDR3 reads CASSPGTGGSEAFF. The CDR3, as DNA: TGTGCCAGCAGCCCCGGGACAGGGGGTTCAGAAGCTTTCTTT.

The chain is built from TRBV3-1 and TRBJ2-6, with D maybe TRBD2 (5 bases). This CDR3 comprises 17 residues. Germline V lookup: CDR1 LGHDT, CDR2 YNNKEL (reference sequence). The V end was cut by 2 bases, the J end by 0 bases, with 11 bases between. CDR3 sequence (DNA): TGTGCCAGCAGCCAACACGGGGAAAGCTCTGGGGCCAACGTCCTGACTTTC. It yields the protein CASSQHGESSGANVLTF. Drawing the rest from reference TRBV3-1 and TRBJ2-6, the complete variable domain is DTAVSQTPKYLVTQMGNDKSIKCEQNLGHDTMYWYKQDSKKFLKIMFSYNNKELIINETVPNRFSPKSPDKAHLNLHINSLELGDSAVYFCASSQHGESSGANVLTFGAGSRLTVL.

The V call is TRBV29-1, the J call TRBJ2-7; D is perhaps TRBD1 (6 bases). The CDR3 has 13 residues. Germline lookup yields CDR1 SQVTM and CDR2 ANQGSEA. V lost 4 bases, J lost 6 bases, and 16 bases lay in between. Here the CDR3 reads CSVVKAGVSEQYF. The CDR3 DNA sequence: TGCAGCGTTGTTAAAGCAGGGGTGTCCGAGCAGTACTTC.

The CDR3 sequence is CSVDSRQGSHGYTF. The CDR3, as DNA: TGCAGCGTTGACTCAAGACAGGGAAGTCATGGCTACACCTTC. The rearrangement uses TRBV29-1 and TRBJ1-2; TRBD1 aligns across 7 bases. The V and J ends lost 3 bases and 6 bases, in that order; junction bases with no gene match: 10. This CDR3 region has 14 residues. The V gene's germline CDR1 is SQVTM and CDR2 ANQGSEA.

This chain uses TRBV20-1 with TRBJ2-1; 9 bases line up with TRBD2. The V and J ends lost 0 bases and 9 bases, in that order; junction bases with no gene match: 6. CDR1 and CDR2 (germline): DFQATT, SNEGSKA (reference sequence). This CDR3 region has 14 residues. CDR3 loop: CSARDLSGGVEQFF. The CDR3 bases are TGCAGTGCTAGAGATCTTAGCGGGGGTGTTGAGCAGTTCTTC.

The chain couples TRBV12-3 or TRBV12-4 to TRBJ2-3; 7 positions match TRBD1. The CDR3 covers 15 residues. Germline trimming cut 4 bases from V and 7 bases from J; bases unmatched to any gene: 11. The CDR3 protein is CASSSTGTVSNTQYF. The CDR3 bases are TGTGCCAGCAGTTCCACCGGGACAGTTTCGAATACGCAGTATTTT.

This chain connects TRBV18 to TRBJ2-5; D remains unclear. Germline V gene data show CDR1 as KGHSH and CDR2 as LQKENI. Trimming shortened V by 1 base and J by 3 bases, and 9 bases separated the two germline ends. This CDR3 contains 14 residues. The CDR3, as DNA: TGTGCCAGCTCACCACTTTCGAGAAAAGAGACCCAGTACTTC. It specifies CASSPLSRKETQYF.

This chain links TRBV9 with TRBJ2-3; D might be TRBD2 (5 bases). Germline V gene data show CDR1 as SGDLS and CDR2 as YYNGEE. V was clipped by 2 bases and J by 3 bases, with 10 bases between them. The CDR3 consists of 14 residues. The CDR3 loop is CASSVRPGTDTQYF. CDR3 sequence (DNA): TGTGCCAGCAGCGTCCGCCCGGGGACAGATACGCAGTATTTT.